The next 27 T cell receptor beta chains were all read from a single sample in a study of cytotoxic CD8 clonotypes in ibrutinib-treated CLL. Method: immunoSEQ multiplex PCR; TCRdb's copy keeps in-frame clones and lacks some. This sample has about 25,000 clones; approximately 85% occur once, and the top ten carry 7.5% to 9.5%. Sequenced here: PBMCs, sampled after 24 months of ibrutinib treatment. Every receptor here comes from a human donor with chronic lymphocytic leukemia.

This clone was seen more than once but under ten times. The V and J genes are TRBV18 and TRBJ1-6, with 8 positions matching TRBD1. Trimming cost V 2 bases and J 8 bases; bases outside gene matches: 8. The CDR3 runs to 16 residues. Germline V gene sequence: CDR1 KGHSH, CDR2 LQKENI. This CDR3 is CASSPASGTGYSPLHF. CDR3 DNA sequence: TGTGCCAGCTCACCAGCGTCCGGGACAGGCTATTCACCCCTCCACTTT.

This chain links TRBV19 with TRBJ2-5; perhaps TRBD2 as D (6 bases). This CDR3 spans 15 amino acids. Germline V gene lookup returns CDR1 LNHDA and CDR2 SQIVND (reference sequence). V lost 5 bases and J lost 0, with 13 bases in between. CDR3 region: CASSPPGLNQETQYF. CDR3 DNA: TGTGCCAGTAGTCCACCGGGACTCAACCAAGAGACCCAGTACTTC.

V usage is TRBV5-4 and J usage is TRBJ2-7, with D tentatively TRBD2 (5 bases). Trimming shortened V by 0 bases and J by 4 bases, and 11 bases separated the two germline ends. CDR3 length: 14 amino acids. Germline V gene sequence: CDR1 SGHNT, CDR2 YYREEE (reference sequence). CDR3: CASSLAGNPYEQYF. The CDR3 DNA is TGTGCCAGCAGCTTGGCGGGGAACCCTTACGAGCAGTACTTC.

This chain uses TRBV28 with TRBJ2-7; TRBD2 aligns across 9 bases. This CDR3 comprises 13 residues. The trim removed 10 bases at V and 4 bases at J, leaving 8 bases unmatched. Germline V gene data show CDR1 as MDHEN and CDR2 as SYDVKM. The CDR3: CATYISGGYEQYF. The CDR3 DNA is TGTGCCACCTATATTAGCGGGGGTTACGAGCAGTACTTC.

V is TRBV6-5 and J is TRBJ2-2; 8 nucleotides align to TRBD1. The CDR3 runs to 15 residues. Trimming cost V 4 bases and J 5 bases; bases outside gene matches: 6. Germline V CDR1 and CDR2: MNHEY, SVGAGI. The chain's CDR3 is CASSSGGSSTGELFF. CDR3 in DNA: TGTGCCAGCAGTTCAGGGGGCTCGAGTACCGGGGAGCTGTTTTTT.

Judged by abundance, this clone is medium-sized. This chain connects TRBV5-5 to TRBJ1-6; a possible D gene is TRBD1 (6 bases). CDR3 length: 16 amino acids. V lost 3 bases, J lost 0 bases, and 10 bases lay in between. Germline lookup yields CDR1 SGHKS and CDR2 YYEKEE (reference sequence). CDR3 in DNA: TGTGCCAGCAGCTACACAGGGAGCTCCTATAATTCACCCCTCCACTTT. This translates into CASSYTGSSYNSPLHF.

Worth noting for this clone: At one end, the junction sequence differs from germline, possibly due to a read error. This chain links TRBV28 with TRBJ2-3, with 7 bases lining up with TRBD2. This CDR3 comprises 11 residues. Germline V gives CDR1 MDHEN, CDR2 SYDVKM. The CDR3 region is CARRGRGPSPF. Here the CDR3 DNA reads TGTGCCAGGCGGGGGAGGGGACCGAGTCCTTTT.

V is TRBV28 and J is TRBJ1-2; possible D gene TRBD1, 5 bases. The CDR3 is made up of 15 amino acids. Germline CDR1 and CDR2: MDHEN and SYDVKM. V was clipped by 2 bases and J by 7 bases, with 17 bases between them. The CDR3 nucleotides read TGTGCCAGCAGTTTAGGCTCGGGGGACCTAGCTGGCTACACCTTC. It encodes CASSLGSGDLAGYTF.

This sequence joins TRBV4-1 and TRBJ2-5; D gene unclear. Deletions cut 3 bases from V and 1 base from J, with 9 bases between. There are 14 residues in the CDR3. Germline CDR1 reads MGHRA; CDR2 reads YSYEKL. The CDR3 protein is CASSQGFGQETQYF. DNA for the CDR3: TGCGCCAGCAGCCAGGGGTTCGGCCAAGAGACCCAGTACTTC.

Regarding this clone: Other DNA sequences from this sample encode an identical CDR3 as well. V gene TRBV4-1 combines with J gene TRBJ1-6, with 10 bases identical to TRBD1. Germline assignment: CDR1 MGHRA and CDR2 YSYEKL. The CDR3 is 18 amino acids. The junction had 11 bases not matched to a gene; V was cut back by 1 base and J by 8 bases. In DNA, the CDR3 is TGCGCCAGCAGCCAAGCCTCTTCTTTCGGACAGGGGGATTCACCCCTCCACTTT. It specifies CASSQASSFGQGDSPLHF.

This rearrangement joins TRBV7-9 to TRBJ1-1; D call uncertain. Germline CDR1 reads SEHNR; CDR2 reads FQNEAQ (reference sequence). Trimming stripped 1 base from V and 1 base from J, with 13 bases between. The length of the CDR3 is 16 residues. CDR3 nucleotides: TGTGCCAGCAGCTTAGAAGTAAGCAGCGGGAACACTGAAGCTTTCTTT. This gives the protein CASSLEVSSGNTEAFF.

This chain connects TRBV9 to TRBJ2-7, with 13 bases fitting TRBD2. The V and J ends lost 2 bases and 3 bases, in that order; junction bases with no gene match: 8. Germline V gene lookup returns CDR1 SGDLS and CDR2 YYNGEE. The CDR3 loop spans 17 amino acids. As DNA, the CDR3 is TGTGCCAGCAGCGTGGGACTAGCGGGGCCTCTTGGCTACGAGCAGTACTTC. Its translation: CASSVGLAGPLGYEQYF.

This clone was counted once. The chain uses TRBV9 and TRBJ1-5; no firm D call. The CDR3 covers 15 residues. Trimming removed 3 bases at V and 2 bases at J, with 12 bases between. Germline V gene data show CDR1 as SGDLS and CDR2 as YYNGEE. Here the CDR3 DNA reads TGTGCCAGCAGCGCCGCGGCTGGGGGCAATCAGCCCCAGCATTTT. Translating it yields CASSAAAGGNQPQHF.

The chain recombines TRBV5-4 with TRBJ2-2; the match to TRBD2 covers 14 bases. Looked up from germline, CDR1 is SGHNT and CDR2 is YYREEE (reference sequence). The V gene end was trimmed by 3 bases and the J gene end by 5 bases; junction bases not matched to a gene: 6. The CDR3 loop spans 17 amino acids. The DNA of the CDR3 is TGTGCCAGCAGCTCCGGACTAGCGGGGGGATATACCGGGGAGCTGTTTTTT. Its protein product is CASSSGLAGGYTGELFF.

CDR3 amino acids: CASSEASWGYTF. The CDR3 nucleotides read TGTGCCAGCAGTGAAGCCTCGTGGGGCTACACCTTC. The chain carries TRBV6-1 and TRBJ1-2; D ambiguous. Germline V gene sequence: CDR1 MNHNS, CDR2 SASEGT. CDR3 length: 12 residues. The V and J ends lost 0 bases and 8 bases respectively, with 7 bases between them.

This clone has just a few counts. The chain has TRBV5-6 and TRBJ2-4, with D maybe TRBD1 (5 bases). The CDR3 loop spans 14 amino acids. Germline assignment: CDR1 SGHDT and CDR2 YYEEEE. Trimming removed 4 bases at V and 3 bases at J, with 11 bases between. The CDR3: CASSSRVVKNIQYF. The CDR3 DNA sequence: TGTGCCAGCAGCAGCAGGGTAGTCAAAAACATTCAGTACTTC.

This clone was picked up one time. The V gene is TRBV6-6, the J gene TRBJ2-3; TRBD2 agrees at 7 bases. After removal of 9 bases from V and 0 bases from J, the junction contained 9 bases not matched to a gene. The CDR3 is 15 residues long. Germline loops: CDR1 MNHNY, CDR2 SVGAGI (reference sequence). CDR3 sequence: CASYAGEGSTDTQYF. CDR3 bases: TGTGCCAGTTACGCGGGGGAGGGGAGCACAGATACGCAGTATTTT.

V gene TRBV10-3 combines with J gene TRBJ2-1; 9 nucleotides line up with TRBD2. Germline CDR1 and CDR2: ENHRY and SYGVKD. The ends lost 6 bases at V and 2 bases at J; junction bases unmatched: 5. The CDR3 consists of 15 residues. This CDR3 reads CAISYSGGTYNEQFF. Here the CDR3 DNA reads TGTGCCATCAGCTATAGCGGGGGAACCTACAATGAGCAGTTCTTC.

The rearrangement uses TRBV5-6 and TRBJ2-3; possible D gene TRBD2, 6 bases. Germline loops: CDR1 SGHDT, CDR2 YYEEEE. This CDR3 has 12 amino acids. V lost 5 bases, J lost 10 bases, and 14 bases lay in between. CDR3 in DNA: TGTGCCAGCAGGAGGGACTCCGGGCCGCAGTATTTT. Translated: CASRRDSGPQYF.

This clone occurred once. The genes are TRBV5-1 and TRBJ1-1, with 8 bases identical to TRBD1. Germline assignment: CDR1 SGHRS and CDR2 YFSETQ. The CDR3 has 15 amino acids. The trim removed 0 bases at V and 3 bases at J, leaving 4 bases unmatched. CDR3 coding DNA: TGCGCCAGCAGCTTGGGACAGGGGAAGGACACTGAAGCTTTCTTT. Translation: CASSLGQGKDTEAFF.

The V and J genes are TRBV5-4 and TRBJ1-2; 7 bases agree with TRBD1. The germline V gene has CDR1 SGHNT and CDR2 YYREEE (reference sequence). The CDR3 sequence is 13 residues long. Trimming at V came to 4 bases and at J to 8 bases, leaving 8 bases not matched to a gene. This CDR3 reads CASSLTGKRGYTF. The CDR3 DNA follows: TGTGCCAGCAGCCTGACAGGGAAGCGCGGCTACACCTTC.

The rearrangement uses TRBV6-5 and TRBJ2-3; D not resolved. Germline CDR1 reads MNHEY; CDR2 reads SVGAGI. This CDR3 has 15 residues. V was cut by 4 bases and J by 4 bases, with 15 bases left in between. For the CDR3, the DNA is TGTGCCAGCAGTTTGGGTGGTTGGACCTCAGATACGCAGTATTTT. Amino acids: CASSLGGWTSDTQYF.

This sequence joins TRBV11-1 and TRBJ1-2; 9 bases map to TRBD1. The germline V gene has CDR1 SGHAT and CDR2 FQDESV (reference sequence). This CDR3 is 13 amino acids long. V lost 3 bases and J lost 5; bases outside the gene matches: 1. CDR3 in DNA: TGTGCCAGCAGCTTGGGACAGGGTTATGGCTACACCTTC. Translated, it gives CASSLGQGYGYTF.

The chain recombines TRBV18 with TRBJ1-1; D may be TRBD1 (5 bases). The V and J ends lost 3 bases and 5 bases respectively, with 19 bases between them. Germline CDR1 KGHSH, CDR2 LQKENI. The CDR3 length is 16 residues. CDR3 residues: CASSPVSQGGGTEAFF. The CDR3 coding sequence is TGTGCCAGCTCACCCGTCTCCCAGGGAGGAGGGACTGAAGCTTTCTTT.

This clone was seen once. The chain joins TRBV19 to TRBJ1-2; tentatively, D is TRBD1 (5 bases). Trimming stripped 1 base from V and 3 bases from J, with 9 bases between. The CDR3 is 14 residues long. Germline V CDR1 and CDR2: LNHDA, SQIVND (reference sequence). The CDR3 loop reads CASSIGGTDYGYTF. The CDR3 DNA reads as TGTGCCAGTAGTATAGGGGGGACCGACTATGGCTACACCTTC.

This clone turned up a few times. CDR3 loop: CASSTSRTGGRYGYTF. The CDR3 DNA sequence: TGTGCCAGTAGTACCTCCCGGACAGGGGGCAGATATGGCTACACCTTC. This rearrangement joins TRBV19 to TRBJ1-2, with 11 bases lining up with TRBD1. The V gene's germline CDR1 is LNHDA and CDR2 SQIVND (reference sequence). The CDR3 is 16 amino acids. After removal of 4 bases from V and 5 bases from J, the junction contained 9 bases not matched to a gene.

The chain employs TRBV18 and TRBJ1-1; TRBD1 matches at 8 bases. Looked up from germline, CDR1 is KGHSH and CDR2 is LQKENI. This CDR3 spans 13 amino acids. After removal of 6 bases from V and 5 bases from J, the junction contained 5 bases not matched to a gene. The chain's CDR3 is CASSLGQGTEAFF. CDR3 nucleotide sequence: TGTGCCAGCTCCCTAGGACAGGGAACTGAAGCTTTCTTT.